The 10 T cell receptor beta chains presented below share a single source sample, sequenced in a study of blood T cell repertoires in COVID-19. Some clones are missing from TCRdb's copy, which holds only in-frame ones; the method was immunoSEQ multiplex PCR. Altogether almost 100,000 clones are present, approximately 86% being singletons, with the ten largest covering around 10%. The sample was peripheral blood. The receptors were sampled from a man aged 45 to 65 with acute or convalescent COVID-19.

This chain uses TRBV2 with TRBJ2-7; 8 bases agree with TRBD1. V gave up 8 bases and J gave up 2 bases; unmatched junction bases: 11. From germline, CDR1 is SNHLY and CDR2 FYNNEI. CDR3 length: 15 amino acids. The CDR3 loop is CASRGDVDRAYEQYF. The CDR3 DNA reads TGTGCCAGCCGTGGGGACGTGGACAGGGCCTACGAGCAGTACTTC.

The genes are TRBV7-3 and TRBJ2-2; tentative D call: TRBD2 (5 bases). The CDR3 runs 13 residues. V was pared by 5 bases and J by 5 bases, with 9 bases between. Germline V CDR1 and CDR2: SGHTA, FQGTGA. CDR3 residues: CASSTGLTGELFF. The CDR3 DNA reads as TGTGCCAGCAGCACCGGACTGACCGGGGAGCTGTTTTTT.

The V and J genes are TRBV5-1 and TRBJ2-2, with D possibly TRBD2 on 6 matching bases. The length of the CDR3 is 16 residues. V was trimmed by 6 bases and J by 7 bases, leaving 22 bases between them. Germline values: CDR1 SGHRS, CDR2 YFSETQ. The CDR3 reads CASTGGTSVLNGELFF. CDR3 coding DNA: TGCGCCAGCACCGGCGGGACCTCCGTATTAAACGGGGAGCTGTTTTTT.

This chain joins TRBV7-2 and TRBJ1-2; 8 nucleotides agree with TRBD1. Per the germline V gene, CDR1 is SGHTA and CDR2 is FQGNSA. The V segment lost 4 bases and the J segment 5 bases; nucleotides outside the gene matches: 9. This CDR3 has 15 amino acids. In nucleotides, the CDR3 is TGTGCCAGCAGCTGGTCAGGGGGCGAATGGTATGGCTACACCTTC. Translating gives CASSWSGGEWYGYTF.

The chain is built from TRBV7-9 and TRBJ2-1; D possibly corresponds to TRBD2 (5 bases). Looked up from germline, CDR1 is SEHNR and CDR2 is FQNEAQ (reference sequence). The CDR3 runs to 15 residues. V lost 5 bases to trimming and J lost 7 bases, with 18 bases between them. Written as DNA, the CDR3 is TGTGCCAGCAGCACGCCTAGCTCACCAGAGAATGAGCAGTTCTTC. The encoded protein is CASSTPSSPENEQFF.

The chain uses TRBV3-1 (or the pseudogene TRBV3-2) and TRBJ2-2; TRBD2 agrees at 8 bases. Unmatched junction bases numbered 4, after V lost 4 bases and J lost 3 bases. The length of the CDR3 is 15 residues. Germline CDR1 reads LGHDT; CDR2 reads YNNKEL (reference sequence). The CDR3 DNA reads TGTGCCAGCAGCCTTCAGCGGGAGCACACCGGGGAGCTGTTTTTT. Amino acid sequence: CASSLQREHTGELFF.

This chain uses TRBV27 with TRBJ2-1; the match to TRBD2 covers 9 bases. Germline V gives CDR1 MNHEY, CDR2 SMNVEV (reference sequence). V lost 5 bases, J lost 6 bases, and 11 bases stayed unmatched. The CDR3 has 16 amino acids. CDR3 amino acids: CASSATGTSPFNEQFF. In nucleotides, the CDR3 is TGTGCCAGCAGTGCCACCGGGACTAGCCCGTTCAATGAGCAGTTCTTC.

This chain links TRBV19 with TRBJ1-2; 9 bases match TRBD1. CDR1 and CDR2 (germline): LNHDA, SQIVND (reference sequence). This CDR3 has 14 amino acids. V shed 4 bases, J shed 8 bases, and the junction held 8 bases outside the gene matches. This CDR3 is CASSTPGQGGGYTF. As DNA, the CDR3 is TGTGCCAGTAGTACCCCGGGACAGGGAGGAGGCTACACCTTC.

The chain carries TRBV7-2 and TRBJ1-2; D is possibly TRBD1 (6 bases). The ends were cut back, 5 bases at V and 6 bases at J, with 25 bases in the middle. The germline V gene encodes CDR1 SGHTA and CDR2 FQGNSA. The CDR3 is made up of 17 amino acids. The CDR3 sequence: CASSLSQRGRLKDGYTF. In DNA, the CDR3 is TGTGCCAGCAGCCTCTCTCAGCGGGGGCGGTTAAAGGATGGCTACACCTTC.

In this sample, this clone turned up a few times. The chain couples TRBV12-3 or TRBV12-4 to TRBJ1-5; 7 positions agree with TRBD1. CDR3 length: 13 amino acids. V was pared by 6 bases and J by 7 bases, with 6 bases of the junction left unmatched. The CDR3 sequence: CASSQTGNQPQHF. As DNA, the CDR3 is TGTGCCAGCAGCCAGACAGGGAACCAGCCCCAGCATTTT.